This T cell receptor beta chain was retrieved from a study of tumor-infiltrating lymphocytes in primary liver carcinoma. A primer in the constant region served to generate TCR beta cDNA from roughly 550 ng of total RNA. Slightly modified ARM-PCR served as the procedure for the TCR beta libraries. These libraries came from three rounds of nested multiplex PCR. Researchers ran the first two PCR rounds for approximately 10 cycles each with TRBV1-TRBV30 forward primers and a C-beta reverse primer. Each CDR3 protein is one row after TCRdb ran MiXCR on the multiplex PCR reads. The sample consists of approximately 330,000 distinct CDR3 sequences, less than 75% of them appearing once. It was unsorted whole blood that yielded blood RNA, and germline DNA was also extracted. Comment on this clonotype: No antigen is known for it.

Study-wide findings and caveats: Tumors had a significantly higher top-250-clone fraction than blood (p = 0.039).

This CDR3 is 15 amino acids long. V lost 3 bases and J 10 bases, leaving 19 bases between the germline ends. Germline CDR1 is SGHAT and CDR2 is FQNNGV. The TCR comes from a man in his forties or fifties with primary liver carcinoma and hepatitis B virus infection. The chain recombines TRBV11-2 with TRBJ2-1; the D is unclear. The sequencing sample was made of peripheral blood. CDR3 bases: TGTGCCAGCAGCTTCTCTAGTATCCCCTCCCAAGAGCAGTTCTTC. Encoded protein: CASSFSSIPSQEQFF.